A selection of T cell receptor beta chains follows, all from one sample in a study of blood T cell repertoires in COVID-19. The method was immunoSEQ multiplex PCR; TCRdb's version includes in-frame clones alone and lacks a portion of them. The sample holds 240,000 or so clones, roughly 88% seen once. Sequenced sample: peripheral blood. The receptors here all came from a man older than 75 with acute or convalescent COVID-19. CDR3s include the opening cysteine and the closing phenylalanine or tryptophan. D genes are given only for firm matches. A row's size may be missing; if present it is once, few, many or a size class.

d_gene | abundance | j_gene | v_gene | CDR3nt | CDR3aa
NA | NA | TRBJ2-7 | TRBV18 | TGTGCCAGCTCACCACTGCAGGGCGCTTCATCCTACGAGCAGTACTTC | CASSPLQGASSYEQYF
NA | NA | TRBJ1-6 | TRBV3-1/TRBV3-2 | TGTGCCAGCAGCCAAACTGGAAACAGGCCGAATTCACCCCTCCACTTT | CASSQTGNRPNSPLHF
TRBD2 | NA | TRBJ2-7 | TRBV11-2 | TGTGCCAGCAACGCCGGGACTAGCGCTTACTCCTACGAGCAGTACTTC | CASNAGTSAYSYEQYF
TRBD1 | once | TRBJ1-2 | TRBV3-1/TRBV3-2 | TGTGCCAGCAGCCAAGACGCACAGGGGAACTATGGCTACACCTTC | CASSQDAQGNYGYTF
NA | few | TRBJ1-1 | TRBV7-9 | TGTGCCAGCAGTGAGGAGGCGGGCACTGAAGCTTTCTTT | CASSEEAGTEAFF
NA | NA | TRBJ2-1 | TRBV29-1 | TGCAGCGTTCTTGGGGGCGTACGGGCCTACAATGAGCAGTTCTTC | CSVLGGVRAYNEQFF
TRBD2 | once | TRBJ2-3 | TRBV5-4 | TGTGCCAGCAGCTCTAGCGGGAGGACAGATACGCAGTATTTT | CASSSSGRTDTQYF
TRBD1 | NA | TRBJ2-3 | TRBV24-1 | TGTGCCACCAGTGACCCAAGGGGGCTATCGACAGATACGCATTATTTT | CATSDPRGLSTDTHYF
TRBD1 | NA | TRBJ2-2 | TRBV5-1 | TGCGCCAGCAGCTTGGAGGCCAGGGGGCCTAACACCGGGGAGCTGTTTTTT | CASSLEARGPNTGELFF
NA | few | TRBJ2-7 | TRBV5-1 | TGCGCCAGCAGTAATGTCTTATCGGGCTACGAGCAGTACTTC | CASSNVLSGYEQYF
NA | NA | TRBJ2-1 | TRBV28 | TGTGCCAGCGAAGGAGAGGGGGCCTACAATGAGCAGTTCTTC | CASEGEGAYNEQFF
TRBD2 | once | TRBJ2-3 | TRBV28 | TGTGCCAGCAGCCAAGTAGCGGGGTCTAGCACAGATACGCAGTATTTT | CASSQVAGSSTDTQYF
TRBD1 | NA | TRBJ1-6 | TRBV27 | TGTGCCAGCAGCCCAGACAGGGGAGGTTCACCCCTCCACTTT | CASSPDRGGSPLHF
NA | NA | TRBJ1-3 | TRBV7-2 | TGTGCCAGCAGCTTAGTCATCAGGGGTGGAAACACCATATATTTT | CASSLVIRGGNTIYF
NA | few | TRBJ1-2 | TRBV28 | TGTGCCAGCAGTTTGGCGGGGTATGGCTACACCTTC | CASSLAGYGYTF
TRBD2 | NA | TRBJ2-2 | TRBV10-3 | TGTGCCATCAGCTTCGGGGGGGTTGGCACCGGGGAGCTGTTTTTT | CAISFGGVGTGELFF
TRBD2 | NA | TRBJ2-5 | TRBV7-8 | TGTGCCAGCAGCTTAAAAGTTGGGACTATCCAAGAGACCCAGTACTTC | CASSLKVGTIQETQYF
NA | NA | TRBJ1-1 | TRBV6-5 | TGTGCCAGCAGCTCCATACAGTCTACTGAAGCTTTCTTT | CASSSIQSTEAFF
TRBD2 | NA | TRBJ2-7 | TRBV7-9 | TGTGCCAGCAGCTCGGGAGGGAGGGCGTCCTACGAGCAGTACTTC | CASSSGGRASYEQYF
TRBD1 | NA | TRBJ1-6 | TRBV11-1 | TGTGCCAGCAGCTTGAGCCAGGACAGGGGCTCACCCCTCCACTTT | CASSLSQDRGSPLHF
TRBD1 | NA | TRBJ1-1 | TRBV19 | TGTGCCAGTGTGGTGGGACAGGCGGGGTTTCCTGAAGCTTTCTTT | CASVVGQAGFPEAFF
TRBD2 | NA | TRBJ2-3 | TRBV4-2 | TGTGCCAGCAGCCAAGCGGGACTAGCGGGGGGCTTCACAGATACGCAGTATTTT | CASSQAGLAGGFTDTQYF
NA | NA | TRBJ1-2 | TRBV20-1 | TGCAGTGCTCCCAGCTATGGCTACACCTTC | CSAPSYGYTF
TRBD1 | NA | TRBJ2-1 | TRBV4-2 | TGTGCCAGCAGCCAAGGCAGGACAGGGGGTGAGCAGTTCTTC | CASSQGRTGGEQFF
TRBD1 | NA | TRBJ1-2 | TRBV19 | TGTGCCAGTGCTGACAGGGGGCGTCCCTATGGCTACACCTTC | CASADRGRPYGYTF
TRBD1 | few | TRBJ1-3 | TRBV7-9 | TGTGCCAGCAGCCCGTTGGGACAGGGAGAAAACACCATATATTTT | CASSPLGQGENTIYF
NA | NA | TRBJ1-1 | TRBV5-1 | TGCGCCAGCAGCTTGGATATCGGCACTGAAGCTTTCTTT | CASSLDIGTEAFF
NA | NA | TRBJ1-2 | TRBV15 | TGTGCCACCAGCAGAGTAAGGGAGGACTATGGCTACACCTTC | CATSRVREDYGYTF
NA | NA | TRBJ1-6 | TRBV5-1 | TGCGCCAGCAGCTTGGGTCTCTCGACACCTTCTAATTCACCCCTCCACTTT | CASSLGLSTPSNSPLHF
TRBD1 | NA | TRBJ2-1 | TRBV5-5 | TGTGCCAGCAGCTGGGGACAGGGACGCTCCTACAATGAGCAGTTCTTC | CASSWGQGRSYNEQFF
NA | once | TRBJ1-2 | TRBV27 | TGTGCCAGCAGTTTGGGAGGGGGAGGCAACTATGGCTACACCTTC | CASSLGGGGNYGYTF
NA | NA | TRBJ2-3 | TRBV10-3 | TGTGCCACCTCGGGTATCTGGAGCACAGATACGCAGTATTTT | CATSGIWSTDTQYF
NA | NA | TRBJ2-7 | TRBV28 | TGTGCCAGCAGTTTACAGGGGACGTCCTCCGAGCAGTACTTC | CASSLQGTSSEQYF
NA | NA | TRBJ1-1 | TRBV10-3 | TGTGCCATCAGGGATGGAGTATCGTACACTGAAGCTTTCTTT | CAIRDGVSYTEAFF
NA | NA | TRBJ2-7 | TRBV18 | TGTGCCAGCTCACCTTTCGACTTTTCCTACGAGCAGTACTTC | CASSPFDFSYEQYF
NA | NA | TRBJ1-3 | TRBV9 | TGTGCCAGCAGCATCAGGGAATTTGGAAACACCATATATTTT | CASSIREFGNTIYF
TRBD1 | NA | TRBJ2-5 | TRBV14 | TGTGCCAGCAGCCATGGTCGGGACAGGAGCCAAGAGACCCAGTACTTC | CASSHGRDRSQETQYF
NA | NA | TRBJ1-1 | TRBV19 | TGTGCAGTGCAAAACGGGGGGCTGGGCACTGAAGCTTTCTTT | CAVQNGGLGTEAFF
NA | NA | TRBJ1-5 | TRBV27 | TGTGCCAGCAGAAGTGACAGGCTCATTGGGCCCCAGCATTTT | CASRSDRLIGPQHF
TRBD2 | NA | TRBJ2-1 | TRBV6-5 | TGTGCCAGCAGTTACTCGCCTAGCGGGAGCTACAATGAGCAGTTCTTC | CASSYSPSGSYNEQFF
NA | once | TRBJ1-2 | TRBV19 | TGTGCCACCCTAAAGGCAGGGTCCGGCACCTTC | CATLKAGSGTF
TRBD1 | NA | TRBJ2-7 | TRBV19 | TGTGCCAGTAGTTCTCCTCGGACAGGGATCTACGAGCAGTACTTC | CASSSPRTGIYEQYF
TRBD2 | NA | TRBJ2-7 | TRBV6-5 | TGTGCCAGCAGTTACTCAGCGGGGGCCCCCTACGAGCAGTACTTC | CASSYSAGAPYEQYF
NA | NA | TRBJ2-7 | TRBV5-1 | TGCGCCAGCAGCAGACAGAGTCCCTACGAGCAGTACTTC | CASSRQSPYEQYF
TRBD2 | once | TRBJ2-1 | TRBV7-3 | TGTGCCAGCAGCTCCTTAGCGGGCTCCTACAATGAGCAGTTCTTC | CASSSLAGSYNEQFF